This T cell receptor beta chain originates from a study of blood T cells in healthy people across ages. This clonotype was seen a few times. A sample-barcoded 5' primer and a J-beta primer mix were used in a second PCR of roughly 7 to 11 cycles. Each of the samples gave a minimum of 2.5 million paired-end reads that contained CDR3. MiXCR, run by TCRdb on the 5' RACE reads, gives a single entry per CDR3 protein. The table shows 600,000 or so distinct CDR3 sequences, with approximately 30% occurring only once. Trimming cost V 0 bases and J 3 bases, with 5 bases left between them. This CDR3 spans 13 amino acids. CDR1 and CDR2 (germline): MNHEY, SVGAGI.

The specimen sequenced was blood. The TCR sequence derives from a woman of 80 years or more in good health. V is TRBV6-5 and J is TRBJ1-1; D remains unclear. CDR3 region: CASSYSYDTEAFF. In nucleotides, the CDR3 is TGTGCCAGCAGTTACTCGTACGACACTGAAGCTTTCTTT.